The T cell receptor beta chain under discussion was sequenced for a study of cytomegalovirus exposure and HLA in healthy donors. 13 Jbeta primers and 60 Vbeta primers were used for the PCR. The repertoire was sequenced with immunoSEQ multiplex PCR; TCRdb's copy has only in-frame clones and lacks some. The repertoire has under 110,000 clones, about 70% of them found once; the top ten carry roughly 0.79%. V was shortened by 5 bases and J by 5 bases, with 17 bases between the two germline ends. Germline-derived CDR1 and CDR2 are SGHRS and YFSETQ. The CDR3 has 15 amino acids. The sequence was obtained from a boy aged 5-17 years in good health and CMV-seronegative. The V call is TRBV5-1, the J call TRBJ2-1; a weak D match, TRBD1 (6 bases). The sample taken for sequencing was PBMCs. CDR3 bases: TGCGCCAGCAGTACAGGGATATTATTGGACAATGAGCAGTTCTTC. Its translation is CASSTGILLDNEQFF.